This T cell receptor beta chain came from a study of cytotoxic CD8 clonotypes in ibrutinib-treated CLL. Study-level information: By median around 66 months, around twelve had progressed and about 15 stayed remitted; responses had been 2 complete and about 25 partial. It was after a median about 12 months of treatment, range 6 to 36, that response samples were taken.

Assay used: immunoSEQ multiplex PCR; TCRdb lists only in-frame clones, some missing. The table includes more than 300,000 clones, about 80% detected once. This CDR3 comprises 15 residues. The germline V gene encodes CDR1 SNHLY and CDR2 FYNNEI. V lost 7 bases to trimming and J lost 0 bases, with 13 bases between them. Details on this clone: The antigen is unknown.

Points from the study as a whole: Ibrutinib response saw clonality rise, and progression saw it return toward baseline.

The sample was PBMCs, taken before ibrutinib treatment. The receptor was isolated from a human donor with chronic lymphocytic leukemia. The J gene is TRBJ2-1, the V gene TRBV2; D may be TRBD2 (6 bases). The CDR3 nucleotides read TGTGCCAGCACCCAGGAGGGTAGCTCCTACAATGAGCAGTTCTTC. As protein: CASTQEGSSYNEQFF.